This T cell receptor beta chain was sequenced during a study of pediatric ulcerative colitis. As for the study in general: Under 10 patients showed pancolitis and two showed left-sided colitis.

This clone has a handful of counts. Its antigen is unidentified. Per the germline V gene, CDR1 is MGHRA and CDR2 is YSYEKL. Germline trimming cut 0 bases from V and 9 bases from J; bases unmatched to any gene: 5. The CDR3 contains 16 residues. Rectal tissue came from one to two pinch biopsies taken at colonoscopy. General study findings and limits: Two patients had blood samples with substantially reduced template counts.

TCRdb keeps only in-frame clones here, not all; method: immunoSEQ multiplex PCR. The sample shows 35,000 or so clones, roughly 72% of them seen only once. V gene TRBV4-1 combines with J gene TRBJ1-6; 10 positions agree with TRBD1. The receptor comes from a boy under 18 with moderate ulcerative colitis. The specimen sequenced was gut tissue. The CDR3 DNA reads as TGCGCCAGCAGCCAAGACCGGGACAGGGGCGGTTCACCCCTCCACTTT. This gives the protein CASSQDRDRGGSPLHF.